This T cell receptor beta chain stems from a study of T cell responses to AZD1222 COVID-19 vaccine. Study as a whole: Analyses pooled second doses at about 4 or about 12 weeks.

In germline, CDR1 is SGHTS, CDR2 YDEGEE. With V trimmed by 2 bases and J by 0 bases, 3 bases remained unmatched. The CDR3 has 15 residues. TCRdb's table, derived via immunoSEQ multiplex PCR, lists solely in-frame clones and lacks some. Among fewer than 150,000 clones listed, about 92% were seen once. The chain carries TRBV5-8 and TRBJ1-2, with 8 nucleotides matching TRBD1. The sequencing here drew on peripheral blood, taken on day 0 of AZD1222 vaccination. The receptor comes from an adult in good health. The CDR3 nucleotides read TGTGCCAGCAGCTTAACAGGGGGGGCTAACTATGGCTACACCTTC. Protein: CASSLTGGANYGYTF.